Listed below are T cell receptor beta chains from one sample, sequenced in a study of control samples from healthy donors and cancer patients. Sequencing used immunoSEQ multiplex PCR; TCRdb keeps in-frame clones, though not all of them. The profile shows 140,000 to 150,000 clones, around 92% of them singletons. The sequenced material came from blood. The origin of the receptors is a man younger than 45 in good health. Each CDR3 is given with its conserved first and last residue. A D gene is named only where the DNA matches it firmly. A clone size is listed for some rows: how often the clone was seen (once, few, many), or a class if it is expanded.

D gene	clone size	V gene	J gene	CDR3 DNA	CDR3 protein
.	.	TRBV5-1	TRBJ1-4	TGCGCCAGCAGCTTGGGGACCGGAGCAACTAATGAAAAACTGTTTTTT	CASSLGTGATNEKLFF
.	.	TRBV6-5	TRBJ1-4	TGTGCCAGCAATAGAACGGATTGGGGGTTTTTT	CASNRTDWGFF
.	.	TRBV5-5	TRBJ2-5	TGTGCCAGCAGCTTGGGGGTCAGATTAGAGACCCAGTACTTC	CASSLGVRLETQYF
.	.	TRBV7-8	TRBJ2-3	TGTGCCAGCAGCTCCTTTCCTAGCACAGATACGCAGTATTTT	CASSSFPSTDTQYF
.	once	TRBV6-6	TRBJ1-4	TGTGCCAGCCAAACAGGCAATAATGAAAAACTGTTTTTT	CASQTGNNEKLFF
.	few	TRBV6-5	TRBJ2-1	TGTGCCAGCAGTTACTCCGGGTCCTCTTATAATGAGCAGTTCTTC	CASSYSGSSYNEQFF
TRBD2	.	TRBV24-1	TRBJ2-1	TGTGCCACCAGTGATTTCAATGCGGGAGCCAATGAGCAGTTCTTC	CATSDFNAGANEQFF
TRBD2	.	TRBV28	TRBJ2-3	TGTGCCAGCAGTTTCCCTCTCCCGGGACTAGCGGCAGATACGCAGTATTTT	CASSFPLPGLAADTQYF
.	.	TRBV3-1/TRBV3-2	TRBJ1-1	TGTGCCAGCAACAGGGAGGGGAACACTGAAGCTTTCTTT	CASNREGNTEAFF
.	.	TRBV5-6	TRBJ2-3	TGTGCCAGCAGCTTCCCCGGGTACCGAAGCACAGATACGCAGTATTTT	CASSFPGYRSTDTQYF
.	.	TRBV11-2	TRBJ1-1	TGTGCCAGCAGCTCGGCTGGACCCACTGAAGCTTTCTTT	CASSSAGPTEAFF
.	.	TRBV20-1	TRBJ1-6	TGCAGTGCTAGTCTGATAAAGGGGACCGCAGAGCCCCTCCACTTT	CSASLIKGTAEPLHF
TRBD1	.	TRBV5-1	TRBJ1-2	TGCGCCAGCAGTACGGGTCCGGGACAGGGGAACTATGGCTACACCTTC	CASSTGPGQGNYGYTF
.	.	TRBV7-9	TRBJ1-1	TGTGCCAGCAGCACAAGCGGGGGCTGGGGCACTGAAGCTTTCTTT	CASSTSGGWGTEAFF
.	.	TRBV19	TRBJ1-3	TGTGCCAGCCAAATCATCGGGGTTGGAAACACCATATATTTT	CASQIIGVGNTIYF
.	.	TRBV2	TRBJ1-5	TGTGCCATCGCGAGGGACACTAGCAATCAGCCCCAGCATTTT	CAIARDTSNQPQHF
.	.	TRBV7-9	TRBJ2-7	TGTGCCAGCAGCTTACCCCAGCGAGTAGCGAGCTACGAGCAGTACTTC	CASSLPQRVASYEQYF
.	.	TRBV6-2/TRBV6-3	TRBJ1-2	TGTGCCAGCAGTTACTCGATGAGGGGATACAATTTGGATGGCTACACCTTC	CASSYSMRGYNLDGYTF
TRBD1	.	TRBV6-2/TRBV6-3	TRBJ2-3	TGTGCCAGCAGTTACTTTCACAGGGGGACAGATACGCAGTATTTT	CASSYFHRGTDTQYF
.	.	TRBV19	TRBJ1-5	TGTGCCAGTAGTAGGGGAGGGGAGAGGCAGCCCCAGCATTTT	CASSRGGERQPQHF
TRBD2	.	TRBV5-6	TRBJ2-4	TGTGCCAGCAGCTCCACCGAGCGGGGGATCATTCAGTACTTC	CASSSTERGIIQYF
TRBD1	.	TRBV6-5	TRBJ1-4	TGTGCCAGCAGCCCCGGGACAGCAACTAATGAAAAACTGTTTTTT	CASSPGTATNEKLFF
.	.	TRBV5-5	TRBJ2-7	TGTGCCAGCAGCTTTAGGACACAGGGGGGGTACGAGCAGTACTTC	CASSFRTQGGYEQYF
.	.	TRBV6-1	TRBJ1-5	TGTGCCAGCAGTGAAGTTGCGGGGGGGCAGCCCCAGCATTTT	CASSEVAGGQPQHF
TRBD2	.	TRBV19	TRBJ2-7	TGTGCCAGTAGTATTGGCGGGGGCTCCTACGAGCAGTACTTC	CASSIGGGSYEQYF
.	.	TRBV6-1	TRBJ2-7	TGTGCCAGCAGTGAAGACTCCACCTACGAGCAGTACTTC	CASSEDSTYEQYF
TRBD2	.	TRBV11-2	TRBJ2-7	TGTGCCAGCAGTCCCAGCGGGGGGAGCTCCTACGAGCAGTACTTC	CASSPSGGSSYEQYF
.	.	TRBV19	TRBJ1-4	TGTGCCAGTAGTCGATGGGACATCCCAAAGGAAAAACTGTTTTTT	CASSRWDIPKEKLFF
.	.	TRBV7-9	TRBJ1-1	TGTGCCAGCAGCTTAGAGGGGGGTACCACTGAAGCTTTCTTT	CASSLEGGTTEAFF
.	.	TRBV7-9	TRBJ1-1	TGTGCCAGCAGCTTAGGTTCCGGTTCTGAAGCTTTCTTT	CASSLGSGSEAFF
.	.	TRBV5-4	TRBJ2-3	TGTGCCAGCAGCTCCGGGACTTTCACAGATACGCAGTATTTT	CASSSGTFTDTQYF
.	.	TRBV25-1	TRBJ2-2	TGTGCCAGCAGTACTGAGGGGAGTTTCACCGGGGAGCTGTTTTTT	CASSTEGSFTGELFF
TRBD2	.	TRBV13	TRBJ2-1	TGTGCCAGCAGCTTCGCCCTCGGGGGGGAGCAGTTCTTC	CASSFALGGEQFF
TRBD1	.	TRBV6-5	TRBJ1-1	TGTGCCAGTTGGACAGGGGTGAGTACTGAAGCTTTCTTT	CASWTGVSTEAFF
.	.	TRBV14	TRBJ1-2	TGTGCCAGCAGCCAAGCCGTCTTCTATGGCTACACCTTC	CASSQAVFYGYTF
.	.	TRBV18	TRBJ1-2	TGTGCCAGCTCACCACCGGCAGGGCGAAACTATGGCTACACCTTC	CASSPPAGRNYGYTF
TRBD1	once	TRBV30	TRBJ1-1	TGTGCCTGGGACAGGGGCCGAACTGAAGCTTTCTTT	CAWDRGRTEAFF
.	.	TRBV7-9	TRBJ1-1	TGTGCCAGTCAGACAGGTTCACTTTGCGAATTT	CASQTGSLCEF
TRBD2	.	TRBV12-5	TRBJ2-3	TGTGCTAGTGGCCGAACTAGCGGGGGCCCTCCGGATACGCAGTATTTT	CASGRTSGGPPDTQYF
.	.	TRBV29-1	TRBJ1-2	TGCAGCGGGGCACAGGGAAACTATGGCTACACCTTC	CSGAQGNYGYTF
.	.	TRBV11-2	TRBJ1-5	TGTGCCAGCAGCTTACAGAGGGGTCAGCCCCAGCATTTT	CASSLQRGQPQHF
TRBD1	.	TRBV10-3	TRBJ1-4	TGTGCCATCAGTCCCCAGGGGGAACGTGAAAAACTGTTTTTT	CAISPQGEREKLFF
.	.	TRBV27	TRBJ2-7	TGTGCCAGCAGTTTAAACACAGGGAAGGGAAGGTACGAGCAGTACTTC	CASSLNTGKGRYEQYF
.	.	TRBV5-1	TRBJ2-7	TGCGCCAGCAGCTTCTCTCAGGGTCTTTCCTACGAGCAGTACTTC	CASSFSQGLSYEQYF
TRBD1	.	TRBV7-9	TRBJ2-4	TGTGCCAGCAGCTCGACAGGGATCTTAGCCAAAAACATTCAGTACTTC	CASSSTGILAKNIQYF
.	.	TRBV30	TRBJ1-2	TGTGCCTGGAGTGTACCGGACGGGAGATATGGCTACACCTTC	CAWSVPDGRYGYTF
.	.	TRBV6-1	TRBJ1-5	TGTGCCAGCAGTGAGGGGCGAGGGCAGCCCCAGCATTTT	CASSEGRGQPQHF
.	.	TRBV5-5	TRBJ2-3	TGTGCCAGCAGCGTAAGGGGTGTGGACACAGATACGCAGTATTTT	CASSVRGVDTDTQYF
.	.	TRBV2	TRBJ1-2	TGTGCCAGCAGTGAAATTAACACCTACGGCTACACCTTC	CASSEINTYGYTF
.	.	TRBV14	TRBJ1-5	TGTGCCAGCAGCCAGTCCCTGACAGTCTATAGCAATCAGCCCCAGCATTTT	CASSQSLTVYSNQPQHF
TRBD1	.	TRBV7-2	TRBJ1-5	TGTGCCAGCAGCTACGGACAGGGAGGGGGTCAGCCCCAGCATTTT	CASSYGQGGGQPQHF
.	.	TRBV3-1/TRBV3-2	TRBJ2-1	TGTGCCAGCAGCCAAAGTCTTCGGGGGAGCTCCTACAATGAGCAGTTCTTC	CASSQSLRGSSYNEQFF
.	.	TRBV14	TRBJ1-2	TGTGCCAGCAGCCGGGGGGGACTGTCTGGCTACACCTTC	CASSRGGLSGYTF
.	.	TRBV28	TRBJ1-6	TGTGCCAGCGAGGGTTCAGGGAATAATTCACCCCTCCACTTT	CASEGSGNNSPLHF
TRBD2	.	TRBV30	TRBJ2-7	TGTGCCTGGAGTCTGAGCGGGGCTCGTTTGGAGCAGTACTTC	CAWSLSGARLEQYF
.	.	TRBV7-2	TRBJ2-2	TGTGCCAGCAGCTTGGCTGGGTACACCGGGGAGCTGTTTTTT	CASSLAGYTGELFF